These 29 T cell receptor beta chains were all obtained from the same sample, sequenced in a study of cytomegalovirus exposure and HLA in healthy donors. PCR used 60 Vbeta primers and 13 Jbeta primers. Libraries were prepared by immunoSEQ multiplex PCR; TCRdb keeps only in-frame clonotypes and omits some of them. The sample consists of around 170,000 clones, about four fifths of them appearing once. Specimen: PBMCs. The receptors come from a woman in her forties or fifties in good health and CMV-seronegative.

The chain joins TRBV5-8 to TRBJ2-1; 8 nucleotides line up with TRBD2. Trimming removed 0 bases from V and 1 base from J; junction bases left unmatched: 6. This CDR3 has 17 amino acids. The germline CDR1 and CDR2 sequences are SGHTS and YDEGEE. DNA for the CDR3: TGTGCCAGCAGCTTGGTTGTGGGACTAGATTCCTACAATGAGCAGTTCTTC. This translates into CASSLVVGLDSYNEQFF. The whole variable domain, remainder taken from reference TRBV5-8 and TRBJ2-1, is EAGVTQSPTHLIKTRGQQATLRCSPISGHTSVYWYQQALGLGLQFLLWYDEGEERNRGNFPPRFSGRQFPNYSSELNVNALELEDSALYLCASSLVVGLDSYNEQFFGPGTRLTVL.

The rearrangement joins TRBV7-2 to TRBJ2-1, with 9 bases lining up with TRBD2. Germline trimming cut 7 bases from V and 7 bases from J; bases unmatched to any gene: 8. This CDR3 region has 14 residues. Germline CDR1 and CDR2: SGHTA and FQGNSA. CDR3: CASKGGGARNEQFF. As DNA, the CDR3 is TGTGCCAGCAAGGGCGGGGGGGCTAGGAATGAGCAGTTCTTC.

The chain couples TRBV6-5 to TRBJ2-5; a weak D match, TRBD1 (5 bases). The germline V gene encodes CDR1 MNHEY and CDR2 SVGAGI. The CDR3 covers 13 residues. Trimming took off 5 bases at V and 2 bases at J, with 9 bases between the two ends. CDR3 DNA sequence: TGTGCCAGCAGTAAGGGGATACAAGAGACCCAGTACTTC. Translation: CASSKGIQETQYF.

The chain uses TRBV18 and TRBJ1-2; the D gene is possibly TRBD1 (5 bases). Per germline, CDR1 KGHSH and CDR2 LQKENI. This CDR3 is 14 amino acids long. Trimming took off 3 bases at V and 4 bases at J, with 12 bases between the two ends. The CDR3 bases are TGTGCCAGCTCACCGATCAGGGAGGCCTATGGCTACACCTTC. Its protein product is CASSPIREAYGYTF.

The rearrangement links TRBV18 to TRBJ2-2; the match to TRBD2 covers 9 bases. Trimming at V came to 0 bases and at J to 2 bases, leaving 10 bases not matched to a gene. The germline V gene encodes CDR1 KGHSH and CDR2 LQKENI. CDR3 length: 19 residues. CDR3 sequence reads: CASSPPNAGGPLNTGELFF. Written as DNA, the CDR3 is TGTGCCAGCTCACCACCGAATGCGGGGGGGCCCCTCAACACCGGGGAGCTGTTTTTT.

CDR3: CASSLNTGSGETQYF. The CDR3 DNA reads TGTGCCAGCAGCTTAAACACGGGGTCCGGGGAGACCCAGTACTTC. The chain couples TRBV7-2 to TRBJ2-5, with D perhaps TRBD2 (5 bases). V lost 2 bases, J lost 5 bases, and 15 bases lay in between. Germline values: CDR1 SGHTA, CDR2 FQGNSA. The length of the CDR3 is 15 residues.

The rearrangement links TRBV28 to TRBJ2-2, with 8 bases matching TRBD2. The germline V gene encodes CDR1 MDHEN and CDR2 SYDVKM. With V trimmed by 10 bases and J by 6 bases, 10 bases remained unmatched. CDR3 length equals 14 residues. This CDR3 is CATTGGASAGELFF. CDR3 DNA sequence: TGTGCCACCACGGGGGGGGCCTCTGCCGGGGAGCTGTTTTTT.

A word on this clone: This sample includes further DNA sequences coding for the same CDR3. This chain links TRBV5-1 with TRBJ2-5; TRBD1 matches at 8 bases. With 4 bases clipped from V and 1 base from J, the junction kept 6 bases outside the gene matches. The germline V gene encodes CDR1 SGHRS and CDR2 YFSETQ. There are 15 residues in the CDR3. The CDR3 sequence is CASSPTGGSQETQYF. The CDR3 nucleotides read TGCGCCAGCAGCCCCACAGGGGGGTCCCAAGAGACCCAGTACTTC.

This chain links TRBV6-1 with TRBJ1-1; the D gene is possibly TRBD1 (5 bases). Per the germline V gene, CDR1 is MNHNS and CDR2 is SASEGT. Trimming removed 6 bases from V and 0 bases from J, with 11 bases in between. This CDR3 has 14 residues. The DNA of the CDR3 is TGTGCCAGCAGCAGGGTGGGGATGAACACTGAAGCTTTCTTT. It specifies CASSRVGMNTEAFF.

This sequence joins TRBV5-1 and TRBJ2-1; perhaps TRBD1 as D (6 bases). CDR1 and CDR2 (germline): SGHRS, YFSETQ. Between the trimmed V and J ends, which lost 0 bases and 2 bases, there was a span of 9 bases. This CDR3 contains 15 residues. Here the CDR3 reads CASSLAGDTYNEQFF. The CDR3 DNA sequence: TGCGCCAGCAGCTTGGCAGGGGACACCTACAATGAGCAGTTCTTC.

The V call is TRBV7-9, the J call TRBJ2-7, with a possible D match to TRBD2 (5 bases). The CDR3 totals 13 residues. The V gene's germline CDR1 is SEHNR and CDR2 FQNEAQ (reference sequence). Trimming stripped 3 bases from V and 0 bases from J, with 6 bases between. CDR3: CASSFGDSYEQYF. The DNA of the CDR3 is TGTGCCAGCAGCTTCGGGGACTCCTACGAGCAGTACTTC.

CDR3 loop: CASSFYGLALTPHNEQFF. CDR3 sequence (DNA): TGTGCCAGCAGCTTTTACGGACTAGCTCTAACGCCCCACAATGAGCAGTTCTTC. The rearrangement joins TRBV7-9 to TRBJ2-1, with 8 bases lining up with TRBD2. Looked up from germline, CDR1 is SEHNR and CDR2 is FQNEAQ (reference sequence). This CDR3 region has 18 residues. Trimming at V came to 3 bases and at J to 5 bases, leaving 15 bases not matched to a gene.

V is TRBV5-1 and J is TRBJ2-3, with D tentatively TRBD1 (6 bases). CDR1 is SGHRS and CDR2 is YFSETQ in the germline V gene. The V and J ends lost 5 bases and 0 bases respectively, with 7 bases between them. The CDR3 covers 13 residues. CDR3 bases: TGCGCCAGCAGGCAGGGGAGCACAGATACGCAGTATTTT. Translation: CASRQGSTDTQYF.

Points on this clone: Other DNA sequences of this sample code for an identical CDR3. This chain connects TRBV11-2 to TRBJ2-1; the match to TRBD2 covers 7 bases. In germline, CDR1 is SGHAT, CDR2 FQNNGV. J gave up 13 bases and V 1 base, and 7 bases lay outside the gene matches. There are 13 residues in the CDR3. In DNA, the CDR3 is TGTGCCAGCAGCTTAGGGGCGGGAGATGGACAGTTCTTC. Its protein is CASSLGAGDGQFF. The full variable domain, with the rest looked up from reference TRBV11-2 and TRBJ2-1, is EAGVAQSPRYKIIEKRQSVAFWCNPISGHATLYWYQQILGQGPKLLIQFQNNGVVDDSQLPKDRFSAERLKGVDSTLKIQPAKLEDSAVYLCASSLGAGDGQFFGPGTRLTVL.

The table lists this clone with a few counts. Here the CDR3 DNA reads TGTGCCAGCAGTTTCGGCAGGGGGCCCGGGGAGACCCAGTACTTC. Its protein product is CASSFGRGPGETQYF. The chain employs TRBV28 and TRBJ2-5, with 8 bases lining up with TRBD1. Germline V lookup: CDR1 MDHEN, CDR2 SYDVKM. This CDR3 is 15 amino acids long. V lost 3 bases, J lost 5 bases, and 8 bases stayed unmatched.

The rearrangement joins TRBV9 to TRBJ2-1, with 9 bases aligning to TRBD2. The CDR3 sequence is 14 residues long. The germline gives CDR1 SGDLS, CDR2 YYNGEE. V was clipped by 4 bases and J by 8 bases; unmatched bases: 7. DNA of the CDR3: TGTGCCAGCAGCCCCGGGACTAGCTCCCATGAGCAGTTCTTC. It is translated as CASSPGTSSHEQFF.

The chain recombines TRBV6-6 with TRBJ2-6; a weak D match, TRBD1 (5 bases). CDR3 length equals 16 residues. Germline V gene lookup returns CDR1 MNHNY and CDR2 SVGAGI (reference sequence). The V and J ends lost 5 bases and 0 bases respectively, with 11 bases between them. CDR3 DNA sequence: TGTGCCAGCAGTACCCAACAGGTCTCTGGGGCCAACGTCCTGACTTTC. It specifies CASSTQQVSGANVLTF.

Worth noting for this clone: The junction and the germline gene differ at one end; a read error may be behind it. The chain uses TRBV7-3 and TRBJ2-7; 8 bases map to TRBD1. The CDR3 contains 14 residues. The germline V gene encodes CDR1 SGHTA and CDR2 FQGTGA. The chain's CDR3 is CASSGTGISSEQYF. CDR3 nucleotides: TGTGCCAGCAGCGGGACAGGTATCTCCTCCGAGCAGTACTTC.

The chain has TRBV28 and TRBJ1-1; no clear D. CDR3 length: 13 residues. Looked up from germline, CDR1 is MDHEN and CDR2 is SYDVKM. V shed 3 bases and J shed 0 bases, with 5 bases lying between them. DNA for the CDR3: TGTGCCAGCAGTTTTCGAGTGAACACTGAAGCTTTCTTT. The encoded protein is CASSFRVNTEAFF. The entire variable domain, with the rest obtained from reference TRBV28 and TRBJ1-1, is as follows: DVKVTQSSRYLVKRTGEKVFLECVQDMDHENMFWYRQDPGLGLRLIYFSYDVKMKEKGDIPEGYSVSREKKERFSLILESASTNQTSMYLCASSFRVNTEAFFGQGTRLTVV.

The chain recombines TRBV19 with TRBJ1-1, with D possibly TRBD1 on 5 matching bases. Germline assignment: CDR1 LNHDA and CDR2 SQIVND (reference sequence). The CDR3 is 13 amino acids. Trimming took 6 bases from V and 0 from J, leaving 8 bases between them. The CDR3 coding sequence is TGTGCCAGTAGCAGCAGGGTGAACACTGAAGCTTTCTTT. Residues: CASSSRVNTEAFF.

The rearrangement joins TRBV10-3 to TRBJ1-1; weak D call: TRBD1 (6 bases). Germline loops: CDR1 ENHRY, CDR2 SYGVKD. This CDR3 spans 18 amino acids. Trimming removed 5 bases at V and 0 bases at J, with 22 bases between. CDR3 amino acids: CAISPLRSGDHMNTEAFF. In DNA form, the CDR3 reads TGTGCCATCAGTCCTTTACGGTCAGGGGACCACATGAACACTGAAGCTTTCTTT.

The chain employs TRBV11-2 and TRBJ1-4; tentatively, D is TRBD1 (5 bases). The V end was cut by 1 base, the J end by 8 bases, with 8 bases between. CDR1 and CDR2 from the germline V gene are SGHAT and FQNNGV. This CDR3 is 13 amino acids long. DNA of the CDR3: TGTGCCAGCAGCTTAGGTCAGGGCGAAAAACTGTTTTTT. It yields the protein CASSLGQGEKLFF.

The chain recombines TRBV5-4 with TRBJ2-5, with 8 bases matching TRBD1. With 4 bases clipped from V and 5 bases from J, the junction kept 4 bases outside the gene matches. Germline assignment: CDR1 SGHNT and CDR2 YYREEE (reference sequence). This CDR3 is built from 13 residues. CDR3 amino acids: CASSTDREETQYF. Here the CDR3 DNA reads TGTGCCAGCAGCACGGACAGGGAGGAGACCCAGTACTTC.

The gene calls are TRBV12-5 and TRBJ2-4, with D possibly being TRBD1 (5 bases). Trimming left V 5 bases short and J 0 bases short, with 14 bases between. The CDR3 loop spans 16 amino acids. CDR1 is LGHNT and CDR2 is FRNRAP in the germline V gene. CDR3 amino acids: CASGRIGAEAKNIQYF. The CDR3 nucleotides read TGTGCTAGTGGTCGCATAGGGGCCGAAGCCAAAAACATTCAGTACTTC.

V and J are TRBV5-1 and TRBJ2-7; perhaps TRBD1 as D (6 bases). The CDR3 totals 15 residues. The ends were cut back, 4 bases at V and 2 bases at J, with 16 bases in the middle. CDR1 is SGHRS, CDR2 YFSETQ, per germline. CDR3 sequence (DNA): TGCGCCAGCAGCCCTATTACCCAGGGGCCCTACGAGCAGTACTTC. Translated, it gives CASSPITQGPYEQYF.

The V call is TRBV28, the J call TRBJ2-5; 7 positions agree with TRBD1. The J call may be in error: the DNA end matches TRBJ2-7 better. This CDR3 region has 15 residues. Germline V gives CDR1 MDHEN, CDR2 SYDVKM. For the CDR3, the DNA is TGTGCCAGCACCTTACAAGGACAGGTGGACTACGAGCAGTACTTC. Its protein is CASTLQGQVDYEQYF.

This rearrangement joins TRBV7-9 to TRBJ1-4, with no clear D. The CDR3 length is 11 residues. CDR1 and CDR2 (germline): SEHNR, FQNEAQ (reference sequence). The V and J ends lost 6 bases and 12 bases respectively, with 11 bases between them. The CDR3 DNA is TGTGCCAGCAGGAGGGAAACGGAACTGTTTTTT. This sequence encodes CASRRETELFF. Full variable domain (outside the CDR3, taken from reference TRBV7-9 and TRBJ1-4): DTGVSQNPRHKITKRGQNVTFRCDPISEHNRLYWYRQTLGQGPEFLTYFQNEAQLEKSRLLSDRFSAERPKGSFSTLEIQRTEQGDSAMYLCASRRETELFFGSGTQLSVL.

This clone has just one count. CDR3 sequence reads: CASRMRGGSNTEAFF. The CDR3 DNA reads TGTGCCAGTAGGATGAGAGGGGGCTCGAACACTGAAGCTTTCTTT. The V and J genes are TRBV19 and TRBJ1-1, with TRBD1 matching 7 bases. Trimming took 6 bases from V and 1 from J; bases not matched to a gene: 8. Germline CDR1 LNHDA, CDR2 SQIVND (reference sequence). CDR3 size: 15 residues.

This rearrangement joins TRBV7-8 to TRBJ1-5, with D unclear. Deletions cut 0 bases from V and 5 bases from J, with 14 bases between. CDR3 length: 16 amino acids. The V gene's germline CDR1 is SGHVS and CDR2 FQNEAQ. For the CDR3, the DNA is TGTGCCAGCAGCTTAGCGGCGGCCTCCTGGGATCAGCCCCAGCATTTT. Encoded protein: CASSLAAASWDQPQHF.